One sample yielded the 10 T cell receptor beta chains listed below, sequenced in a study of CD8+CD57+ T cells in acquired aplastic anemia. Sequenced patients had shown CD8+CD57+ cell expansion by flow cytometry. Using genomic DNA as the template, TCR beta VDJ and CDR3 profiling was carried out. Via MiXCR, TCRdb re-called the reads, giving one row per CDR3 protein. The data show roughly 240,000 distinct CDR3 sequences, more than 45% seen once. Sequencing was done on a sample of sorted CD4+, CD8+, or CD8+CD57+ T cells (not recorded which) from PBMCs. These receptors came from a human donor with aplastic anemia.

This chain links TRBV7-2 with TRBJ2-3; 14 positions match TRBD2. V gave up 6 bases and J gave up 2 bases; unmatched junction bases: 13. Germline values: CDR1 SGHTA, CDR2 FQGNSA. The CDR3 has 19 residues. CDR3 protein: CASSLLTSGGAVITDTQYF. Here the CDR3 DNA reads TGTGCCAGCAGTTTACTGACTAGCGGGGGGGCGGTAATCACAGATACGCAGTATTTT.

The gene calls are TRBV11-2 and TRBJ1-2; D is possibly TRBD1 (6 bases). V gave up 0 bases and J gave up 5 bases, with 13 bases separating them. The CDR3 has 15 amino acids. Germline CDR1 and CDR2: SGHAT and FQNNGV. The CDR3 DNA reads as TGTGCCAGCAGCTTAGAGGGTTCAGGGGTTTATGGCTACACCTTC. Its translation: CASSLEGSGVYGYTF.

The rearrangement links TRBV19 to TRBJ2-5; D is undetermined. V shed 5 bases and J shed 4 bases, with 11 bases lying between them. The CDR3 contains 13 residues. Germline values: CDR1 LNHDA, CDR2 SQIVND (reference sequence). CDR3 loop: CASSPISRETQYF. CDR3 DNA sequence: TGTGCCAGTAGTCCCATATCGCGAGAGACCCAGTACTTC.

This chain uses TRBV20-1 with TRBJ2-3; TRBD2 agrees at 9 bases. The trim removed 6 bases at V and 4 bases at J, leaving 17 bases unmatched. The CDR3 covers 17 residues. CDR1 is DFQATT, CDR2 SNEGSKA, per germline (reference sequence). The CDR3 DNA reads as TGCAGTGCCAGCAGCTTACTCGGCGGGAGGGTTGCAGATACGCAGTATTTT. Its protein product is CSASSLLGGRVADTQYF.

This clonotype was counted ten times or more. The chain links TRBV7-9 to TRBJ1-1, with D maybe TRBD1 (5 bases). Trimming took off 5 bases at V and 1 base at J, with 8 bases between the two ends. The CDR3 is made up of 13 amino acids. The germline V gene has CDR1 SEHNR and CDR2 FQNEAQ (reference sequence). The chain's CDR3 is CASSRGPNTEAFF. The CDR3 DNA sequence: TGTGCCAGCAGCAGGGGCCCGAACACTGAAGCTTTCTTT.

Details on this clonotype: A much larger clone differs by one base, so this may be a read error. Because the CDR3 is missing its conserved closing phenylalanine or tryptophan, this is likely a read error. The CDR3 DNA follows: TGTGCCAGCAGCGTAGCTGATATGGGGAATGAGCAGTTCCTC. It translates to CASSVADMGNEQFL. This sequence joins TRBV9 and TRBJ2-1; D unclear. The ends were cut back, 0 bases at V and 7 bases at J, with 11 bases in the middle. The V gene's germline CDR1 is SGDLS and CDR2 YYNGEE. The CDR3 totals 14 residues.

At least ten counts were recorded for this clonotype. This chain links TRBV6-2 or TRBV6-3 with TRBJ2-5; D is unclear. Germline V gene sequence: CDR1 MNHEY, CDR2 SVGEGT. The V end lost 2 bases, the J end lost 2 bases, and 6 bases lay between the germline ends. This CDR3 comprises 13 residues. CDR3 amino acids: CASSYSEQETQYF. CDR3 in DNA: TGTGCCAGCAGTTACAGTGAACAAGAGACCCAGTACTTC.

The gene calls are TRBV24-1 and TRBJ1-1; maybe TRBD1 (5 bases). This CDR3 contains 15 residues. Germline V lookup: CDR1 KGHDR, CDR2 SFDVKD. Trimming pared 2 bases from V and 2 bases from J, leaving 11 bases between. This CDR3 reads CATSDSGRANTEAFF. DNA of the CDR3: TGTGCCACCAGTGATTCGGGACGAGCTAACACTGAAGCTTTCTTT.

This clonotype came up a few times. A much larger clone lies one base from this, so it may be a read error. The chain has TRBV7-3 and TRBJ1-2; 8 positions match TRBD1. Germline loops: CDR1 SGHTA, CDR2 FQGTGA. CDR3 length: 13 residues. J gave up 8 bases and V 5 bases, and 7 bases lay outside the gene matches. The CDR3 spells CASSEGQGRGYTF. The CDR3 DNA is TGTGCCAGCAGCGAAGGACAGGGACGCGGCTACACCTTC.

This clonotype has just a few counts. The CDR3 carries no conserved terminal phenylalanine or tryptophan, so it likely arises from a read error. The J gene is TRBJ1-1, the V gene TRBV30; 9 bases match TRBD1. From germline, CDR1 is GTSNPN and CDR2 SVGIG (reference sequence). The CDR3 spans 14 residues. Losses at the gene ends were 1 base for V and 4 bases for J; bases not matched to a gene: 4. Here the CDR3 DNA reads TGTGCCTGGAGTGAGACAGGGGGTCCCACTGAAGCTTTCCTT. This codes for CAWSETGGPTEAFL.